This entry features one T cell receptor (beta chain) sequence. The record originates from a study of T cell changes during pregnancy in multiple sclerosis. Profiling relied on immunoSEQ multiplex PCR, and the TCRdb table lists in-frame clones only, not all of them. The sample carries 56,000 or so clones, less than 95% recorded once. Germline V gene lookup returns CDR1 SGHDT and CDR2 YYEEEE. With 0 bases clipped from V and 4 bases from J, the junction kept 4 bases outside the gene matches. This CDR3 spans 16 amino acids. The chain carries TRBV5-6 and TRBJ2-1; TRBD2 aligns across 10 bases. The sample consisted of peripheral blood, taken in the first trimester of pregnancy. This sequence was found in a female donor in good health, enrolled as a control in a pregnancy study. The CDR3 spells CASSLVVAGGYNEQFF. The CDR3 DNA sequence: TGTGCCAGCAGCTTGGTGGTAGCGGGGGGATACAATGAGCAGTTCTTC.